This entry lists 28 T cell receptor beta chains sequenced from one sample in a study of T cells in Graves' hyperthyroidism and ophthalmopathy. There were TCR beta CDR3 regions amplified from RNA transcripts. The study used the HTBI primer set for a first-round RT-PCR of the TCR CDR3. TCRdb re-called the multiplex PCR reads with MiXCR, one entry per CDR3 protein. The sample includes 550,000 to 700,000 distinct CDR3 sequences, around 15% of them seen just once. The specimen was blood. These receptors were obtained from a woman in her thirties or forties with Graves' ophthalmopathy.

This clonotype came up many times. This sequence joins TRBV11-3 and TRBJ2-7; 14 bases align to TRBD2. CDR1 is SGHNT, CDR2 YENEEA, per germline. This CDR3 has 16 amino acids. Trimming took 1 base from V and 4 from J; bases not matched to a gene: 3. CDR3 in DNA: TGTGCCAGCAGCTTAGGGGGGACTAGCGGGAGTTACGAGCAGTACTTC. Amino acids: CASSLGGTSGSYEQYF.

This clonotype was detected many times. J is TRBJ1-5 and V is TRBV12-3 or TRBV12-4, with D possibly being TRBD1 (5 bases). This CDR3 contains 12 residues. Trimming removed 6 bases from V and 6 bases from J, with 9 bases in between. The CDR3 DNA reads TGTGCCAGCAGAGGGGTAACTCAGCCCCAGCATTTT. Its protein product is CASRGVTQPQHF.

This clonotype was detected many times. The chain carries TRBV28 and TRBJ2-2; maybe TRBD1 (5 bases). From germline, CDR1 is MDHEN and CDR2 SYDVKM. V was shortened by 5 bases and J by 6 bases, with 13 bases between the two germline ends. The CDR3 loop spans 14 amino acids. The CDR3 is CASSDQGSAGELFF. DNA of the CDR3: TGTGCCAGCAGTGATCAGGGTTCGGCCGGGGAGCTGTTTTTT.

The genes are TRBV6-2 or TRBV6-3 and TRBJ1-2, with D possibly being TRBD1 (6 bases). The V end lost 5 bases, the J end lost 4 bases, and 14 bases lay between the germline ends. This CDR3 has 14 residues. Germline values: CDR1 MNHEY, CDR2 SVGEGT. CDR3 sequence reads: CASSPTGRSYGYTF. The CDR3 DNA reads TGTGCCAGCAGTCCTACAGGGAGAAGCTATGGCTACACCTTC.

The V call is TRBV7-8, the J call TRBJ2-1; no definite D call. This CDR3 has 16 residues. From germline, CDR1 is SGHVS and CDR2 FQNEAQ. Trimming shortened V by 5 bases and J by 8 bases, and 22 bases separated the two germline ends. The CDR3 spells CASSVWGSEVPHEQFF. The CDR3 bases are TGTGCCAGCAGCGTTTGGGGATCAGAGGTTCCCCATGAGCAGTTCTTC.

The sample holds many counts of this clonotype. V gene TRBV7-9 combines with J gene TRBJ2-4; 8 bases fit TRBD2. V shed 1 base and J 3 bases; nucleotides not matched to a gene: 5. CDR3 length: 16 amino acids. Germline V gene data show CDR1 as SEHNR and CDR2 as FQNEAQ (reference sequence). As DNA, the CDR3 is TGTGCCAGCAGCTTAGTAACGGGAGGGAACAAAAACATTCAGTACTTC. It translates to CASSLVTGGNKNIQYF.

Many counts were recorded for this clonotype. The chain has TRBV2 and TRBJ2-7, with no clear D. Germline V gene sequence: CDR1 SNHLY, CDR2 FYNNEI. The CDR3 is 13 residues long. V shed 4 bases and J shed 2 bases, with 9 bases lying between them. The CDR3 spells CASSAPPTYEQYF. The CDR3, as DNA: TGTGCCAGCAGTGCTCCCCCGACCTACGAGCAGTACTTC.

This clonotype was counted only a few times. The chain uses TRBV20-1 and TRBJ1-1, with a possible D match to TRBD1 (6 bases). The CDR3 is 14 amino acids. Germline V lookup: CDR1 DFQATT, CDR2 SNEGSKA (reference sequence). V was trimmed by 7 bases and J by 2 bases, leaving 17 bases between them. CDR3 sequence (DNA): TGCAGTGTTCTAGGGACCGGGGGCAACACTGAAGCTTTCTTT. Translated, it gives CSVLGTGGNTEAFF.

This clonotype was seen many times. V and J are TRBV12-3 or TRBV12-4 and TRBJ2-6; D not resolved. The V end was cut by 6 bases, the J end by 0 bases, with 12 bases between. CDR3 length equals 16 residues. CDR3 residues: CASSNDGPSGANVLTF. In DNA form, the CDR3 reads TGTGCCAGCAGCAATGACGGACCCTCTGGGGCCAACGTCCTGACTTTC.

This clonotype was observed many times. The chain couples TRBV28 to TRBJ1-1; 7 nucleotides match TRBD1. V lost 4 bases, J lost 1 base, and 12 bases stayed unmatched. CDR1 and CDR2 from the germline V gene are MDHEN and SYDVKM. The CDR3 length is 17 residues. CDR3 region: CASSSLISGQTNTEAFF. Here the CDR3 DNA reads TGTGCCAGCAGTTCGCTAATATCGGGACAGACGAACACTGAAGCTTTCTTT.

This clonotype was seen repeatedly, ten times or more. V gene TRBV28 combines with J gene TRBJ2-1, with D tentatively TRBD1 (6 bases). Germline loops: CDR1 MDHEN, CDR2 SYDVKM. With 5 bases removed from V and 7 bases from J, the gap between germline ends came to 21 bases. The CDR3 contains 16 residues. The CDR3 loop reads CASSISQGLLLNEQFF. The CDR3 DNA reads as TGTGCCAGCAGTATTTCCCAGGGGTTGTTGTTGAATGAGCAGTTCTTC. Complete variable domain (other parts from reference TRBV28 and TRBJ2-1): DVKVTQSSRYLVKRTGEKVFLECVQDMDHENMFWYRQDPGLGLRLIYFSYDVKMKEKGDIPEGYSVSREKKERFSLILESASTNQTSMYLCASSISQGLLLNEQFFGPGTRLTVL.

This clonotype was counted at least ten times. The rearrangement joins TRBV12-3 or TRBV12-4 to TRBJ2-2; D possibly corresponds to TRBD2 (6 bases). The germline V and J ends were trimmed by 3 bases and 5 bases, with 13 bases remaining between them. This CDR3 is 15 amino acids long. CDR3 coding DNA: TGTGCCAGCAGTTTCGGATCCGGGGGTACCGGGGAGCTGTTTTTT. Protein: CASSFGSGGTGELFF.

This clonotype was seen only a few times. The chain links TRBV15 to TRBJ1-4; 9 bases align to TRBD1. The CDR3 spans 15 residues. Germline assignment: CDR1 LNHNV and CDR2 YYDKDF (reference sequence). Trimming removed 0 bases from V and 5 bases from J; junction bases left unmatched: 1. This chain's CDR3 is CATSREGQGNEKLFF. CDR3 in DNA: TGTGCCACCAGCAGAGAGGGACAGGGAAATGAAAAACTGTTTTTT. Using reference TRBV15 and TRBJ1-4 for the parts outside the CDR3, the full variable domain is DAMVIQNPRYQVTQFGKPVTLSCSQTLNHNVMYWYQQKSSQAPKLLFHYYDKDFNNEADTPDNFQSRRPNTSFCFLDIRSPGLGDTAMYLCATSREGQGNEKLFFGSGTQLSVL.

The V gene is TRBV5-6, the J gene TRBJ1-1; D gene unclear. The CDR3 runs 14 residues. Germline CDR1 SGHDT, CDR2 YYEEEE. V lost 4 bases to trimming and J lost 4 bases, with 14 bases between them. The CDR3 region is CASSLNTGSTEAFF. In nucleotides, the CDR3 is TGTGCCAGCAGCCTTAACACCGGAAGCACTGAAGCTTTCTTT.

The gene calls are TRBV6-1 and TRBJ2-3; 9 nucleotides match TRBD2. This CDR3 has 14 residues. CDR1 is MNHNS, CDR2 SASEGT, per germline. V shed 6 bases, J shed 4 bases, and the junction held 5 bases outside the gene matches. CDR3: CASRALAGPDTQYF. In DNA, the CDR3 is TGTGCCAGCAGGGCGCTAGCGGGACCAGATACGCAGTATTTT.

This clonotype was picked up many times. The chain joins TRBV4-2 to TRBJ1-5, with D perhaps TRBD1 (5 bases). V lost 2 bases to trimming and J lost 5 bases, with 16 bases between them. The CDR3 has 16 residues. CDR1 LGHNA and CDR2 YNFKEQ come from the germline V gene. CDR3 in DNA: TGTGCCAGCAGCCAACAAACCTCCAGGGCTGATCAGCCCCAGCATTTT. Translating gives CASSQQTSRADQPQHF.

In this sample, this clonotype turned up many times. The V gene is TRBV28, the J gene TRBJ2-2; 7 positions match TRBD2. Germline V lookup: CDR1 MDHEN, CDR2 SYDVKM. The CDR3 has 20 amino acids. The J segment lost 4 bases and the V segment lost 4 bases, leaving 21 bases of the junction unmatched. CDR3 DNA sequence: TGTGCCAGCAGTTCCCCCTCGACGACTGCGTCAAGCGGGGCCACCGGGGAGCTGTTTTTT. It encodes CASSSPSTTASSGATGELFF.

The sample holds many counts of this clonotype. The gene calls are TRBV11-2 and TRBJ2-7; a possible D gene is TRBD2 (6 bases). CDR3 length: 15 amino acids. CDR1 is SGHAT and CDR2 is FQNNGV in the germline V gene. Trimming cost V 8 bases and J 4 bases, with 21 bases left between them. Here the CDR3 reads CASDEGYGRGYEQYF. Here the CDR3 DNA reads TGTGCCAGCGACGAGGGGTACGGGAGAGGGTACGAGCAGTACTTC.

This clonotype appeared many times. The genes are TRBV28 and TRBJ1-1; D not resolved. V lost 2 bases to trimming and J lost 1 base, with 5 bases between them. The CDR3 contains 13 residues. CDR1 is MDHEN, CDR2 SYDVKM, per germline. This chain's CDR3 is CASSLKPNTEAFF. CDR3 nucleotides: TGTGCCAGCAGTTTAAAACCGAACACTGAAGCTTTCTTT.

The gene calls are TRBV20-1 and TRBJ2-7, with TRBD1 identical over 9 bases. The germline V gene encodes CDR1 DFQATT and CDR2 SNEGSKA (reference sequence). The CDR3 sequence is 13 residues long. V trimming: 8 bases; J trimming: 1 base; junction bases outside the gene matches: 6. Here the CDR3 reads CSKRQGGSYEQYF. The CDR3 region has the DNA TGCAGTAAAAGACAGGGGGGATCCTACGAGCAGTACTTC.

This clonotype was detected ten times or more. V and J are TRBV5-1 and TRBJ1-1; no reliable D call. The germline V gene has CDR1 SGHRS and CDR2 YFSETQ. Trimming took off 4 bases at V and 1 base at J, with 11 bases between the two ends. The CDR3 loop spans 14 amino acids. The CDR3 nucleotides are TGCGCCAGCAGCACTCGGCCGGGGAACACTGAAGCTTTCTTT. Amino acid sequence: CASSTRPGNTEAFF.

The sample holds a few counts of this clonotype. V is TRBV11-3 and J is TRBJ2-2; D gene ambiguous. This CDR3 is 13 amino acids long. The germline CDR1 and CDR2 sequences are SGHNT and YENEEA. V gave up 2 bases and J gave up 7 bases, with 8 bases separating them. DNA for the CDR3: TGTGCCAGCAGCTTAAATCTACGCGGGGAGCTGTTTTTT. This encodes CASSLNLRGELFF.

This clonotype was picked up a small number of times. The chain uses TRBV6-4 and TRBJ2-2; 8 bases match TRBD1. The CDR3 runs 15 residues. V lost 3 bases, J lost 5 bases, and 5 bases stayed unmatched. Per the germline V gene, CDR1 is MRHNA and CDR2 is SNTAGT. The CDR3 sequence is CASSDRTGTTGELFF. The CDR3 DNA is TGTGCCAGCAGTGATAGGACAGGGACGACCGGGGAGCTGTTTTTT.

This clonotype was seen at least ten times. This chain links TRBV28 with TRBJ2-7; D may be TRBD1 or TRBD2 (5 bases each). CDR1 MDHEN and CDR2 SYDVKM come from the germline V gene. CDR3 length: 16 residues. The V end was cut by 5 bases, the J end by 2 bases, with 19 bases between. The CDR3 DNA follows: TGTGCCAGCAGTCCTTTGGGGACCACCTCTACCTACGAGCAGTACTTC. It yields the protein CASSPLGTTSTYEQYF.

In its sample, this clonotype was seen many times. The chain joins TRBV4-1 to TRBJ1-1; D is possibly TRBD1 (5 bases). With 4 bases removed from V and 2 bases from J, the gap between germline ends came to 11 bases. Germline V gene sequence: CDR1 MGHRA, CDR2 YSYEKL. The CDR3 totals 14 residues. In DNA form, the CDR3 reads TGCGCCAGCAGCCGAGACAGCTTCAACACTGAAGCTTTCTTT. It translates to CASSRDSFNTEAFF.

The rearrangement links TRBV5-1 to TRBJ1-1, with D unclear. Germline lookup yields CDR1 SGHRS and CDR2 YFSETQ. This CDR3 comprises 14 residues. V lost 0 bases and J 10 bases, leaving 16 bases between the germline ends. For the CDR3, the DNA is TGCGCCAGCAGCTTGGACAGCGGGTCTGGTGGAGCTTTCTTT. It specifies CASSLDSGSGGAFF.

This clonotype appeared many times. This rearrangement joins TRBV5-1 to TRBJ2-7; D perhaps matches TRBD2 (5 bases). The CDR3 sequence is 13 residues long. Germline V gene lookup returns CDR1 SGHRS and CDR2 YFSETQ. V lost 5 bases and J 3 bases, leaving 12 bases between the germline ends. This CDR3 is CASRSADDYEQYF. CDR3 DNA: TGCGCCAGCAGGTCAGCGGACGACTACGAGCAGTACTTC.

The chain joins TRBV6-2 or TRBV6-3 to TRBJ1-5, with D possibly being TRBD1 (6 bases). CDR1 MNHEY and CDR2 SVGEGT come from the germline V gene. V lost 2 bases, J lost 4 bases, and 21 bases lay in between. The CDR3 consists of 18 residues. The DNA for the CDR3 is TGTGCCAGCAGTTACCCTAGTACCGGGACATTGGGGAATCAGCCCCAGCATTTT. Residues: CASSYPSTGTLGNQPQHF.